A selection of T cell receptor beta chains follows, all from one sample in a study of vaccination and CD4 T cells after COVID-19. Their cognate antigens are unknown. MiXCR was run by TCRdb on the PCR reads, yielding one entry per CDR3 protein. The table records about 14,000 distinct CDR3 sequences, 40% to 65% of them present only once. The sample consisted of CD4+ T cells from blood, cultured in vitro, taken before SARS-CoV-2 vaccination. The receptors were gathered from a human donor who had recovered from COVID-19. The CDR3 runs from the conserved cysteine through the conserved F or W. Fields, in order: CDR3 length, V gene, clone size, D gene, J gene, CDR3 DNA, CDR3 protein. A D gene is named only where the DNA matches it firmly. A clone size is listed for some rows: how often the clone was seen (once, few, many), or a class if it is expanded.

length: 15; V: TRBV6-5; size: NA; D: NA; J: TRBJ1-3; DNA: TGTGCCAGCAGTTACTCGTTCGGGAACGGAAACACCATATATTTT; CDR3: CASSYSFGNGNTIYF
length: 16; V: TRBV10-3; size: NA; D: TRBD2; J: TRBJ2-2; DNA: TGTGCCATCAAGGGTAGCGGGAGGTCGAACACCGGGGAGCTGTTTTTT; CDR3: CAIKGSGRSNTGELFF
length: 16; V: TRBV6-2/TRBV6-3; size: NA; D: NA; J: TRBJ1-1; DNA: TGTGCCAGCAGTTACCCCAACGGAGAAATGAACACTGAAGCTTTCTTT; CDR3: CASSYPNGEMNTEAFF
length: 14; V: TRBV2; size: NA; D: NA; J: TRBJ1-1; DNA: TGTGCCAGCAGTGAGGAGACAGGCAACACTGAAGCTTTCTTT; CDR3: CASSEETGNTEAFF
length: 15; V: TRBV28; size: once; D: TRBD1; J: TRBJ1-6; DNA: TGTGCCAGCAGCGGACAGGGTTGGCCGAATTCACCCCTCCACTTT; CDR3: CASSGQGWPNSPLHF
length: 12; V: TRBV28; size: NA; D: NA; J: TRBJ1-5; DNA: TGTGCCAGCAGTTTAAATGGGCAGCCCCAGCATTTT; CDR3: CASSLNGQPQHF
length: 16; V: TRBV20-1; size: NA; D: TRBD1; J: TRBJ2-3; DNA: TGCAGTGCTAGAGATCCGGCAGGGGGTCTCACAGATACGCAGTATTTT; CDR3: CSARDPAGGLTDTQYF
length: 15; V: TRBV20-1; size: NA; D: NA; J: TRBJ2-2; DNA: TGCAGTGCTAGAGATTCCCGGGGGAACACCGGGGAGCTGTTTTTT; CDR3: CSARDSRGNTGELFF
length: 13; V: TRBV19; size: NA; D: NA; J: TRBJ1-5; DNA: TGTGCCAGTACACAGAATAGCAATCAGCCCCAGCATTTT; CDR3: CASTQNSNQPQHF
length: 14; V: TRBV7-9; size: NA; D: TRBD1; J: TRBJ2-7; DNA: TGTGCCAGCAGCCACCGGGACAGAAACTACGAGCAGTACTTC; CDR3: CASSHRDRNYEQYF
length: 15; V: TRBV6-1; size: NA; D: NA; J: TRBJ2-7; DNA: TGTGCCAGCGCTGCCGCGCCCGACGTCGCCTACGAGCAGTACTTC; CDR3: CASAAAPDVAYEQYF
length: 12; V: TRBV20-1; size: NA; D: NA; J: TRBJ1-2; DNA: TGCAGTGCTAGTCCGGGGGTGGGCGGCTACACCTTC; CDR3: CSASPGVGGYTF
length: 12; V: TRBV12-3/TRBV12-4; size: NA; D: NA; J: TRBJ2-3; DNA: TGTGCCAGCAGTACTAGCACAGATACGCAGTATTTT; CDR3: CASSTSTDTQYF
length: 15; V: TRBV2; size: NA; D: TRBD1; J: TRBJ2-3; DNA: TGTGCCAAACAATCCGGAACAGGGGGCACAGATACGCAGTATTTT; CDR3: CAKQSGTGGTDTQYF
length: 14; V: TRBV2; size: NA; D: TRBD1; J: TRBJ1-1; DNA: TGTGCCAGCAGTACAGGGGGCGGATCCACTGAAGCTTTCTTT; CDR3: CASSTGGGSTEAFF
length: 11; V: TRBV2; size: NA; D: NA; J: TRBJ2-7; DNA: TGTGCCGCGGGGAAGGCCTACGAGCAGTACTTC; CDR3: CAAGKAYEQYF
length: 17; V: TRBV7-2; size: NA; D: TRBD1; J: TRBJ1-6; DNA: TGTGCCAGCAGCCCCCAGGGGGGTGGACAGCATAATTCACCCCTCCACTTT; CDR3: CASSPQGGGQHNSPLHF
length: 15; V: TRBV20-1; size: NA; D: NA; J: TRBJ2-2; DNA: TGCAGTGCTAGAGATTTAGGGGGGGTCTCCGGGGAGCTGTTTTTT; CDR3: CSARDLGGVSGELFF
length: 14; V: TRBV19; size: NA; D: NA; J: TRBJ1-1; DNA: TGTGCCAGTAGTATTTTAGGGGGGGGCCCAGAAGCTTTCTTT; CDR3: CASSILGGGPEAFF
length: 15; V: TRBV27; size: NA; D: NA; J: TRBJ1-1; DNA: TGTGCCAGCACCCTAAACGGGCAGGCGGACACTGAAGCTTTCTTT; CDR3: CASTLNGQADTEAFF
length: 14; V: TRBV5-4; size: medium-sized; D: TRBD1; J: TRBJ2-5; DNA: TGTGCCAGCAGCTACAGGGGGAAGTCAGAGACCCAGTACTTC; CDR3: CASSYRGKSETQYF
length: 15; V: TRBV27; size: NA; D: NA; J: TRBJ1-4; DNA: TGTGCCAGCAGTCCGCGGCCCAACCCCTATGAAAAACTGTTTTTT; CDR3: CASSPRPNPYEKLFF
length: 15; V: TRBV5-5; size: NA; D: NA; J: TRBJ2-4; DNA: TGTGCCAGCAGCTCCGGACGGGAAGCCAAAAACATTCAGTACTTC; CDR3: CASSSGREAKNIQYF
length: 11; V: TRBV4-3; size: NA; D: NA; J: TRBJ2-2; DNA: TGCGCCAGCAGCCAAGAGGGGGAGCTGTTTTTT; CDR3: CASSQEGELFF
length: 15; V: TRBV2; size: few; D: NA; J: TRBJ2-5; DNA: TGTGCCAGCAGTGAAAGGGCTAGCGGCAGGGGGACCCAGTACTTC; CDR3: CASSERASGRGTQYF
length: 15; V: TRBV20-1; size: NA; D: NA; J: TRBJ1-6; DNA: TGCAGTGCTAATCTTATAAGCTCCTATAATTCACCCCTCCACTTT; CDR3: CSANLISSYNSPLHF
length: 14; V: TRBV19; size: few; D: TRBD1; J: TRBJ2-7; DNA: TGTGCCAGTAGTGCCGGGACAGGGAGGCACGAGCAGTACTTC; CDR3: CASSAGTGRHEQYF
length: 13; V: TRBV7-6; size: NA; D: TRBD2; J: TRBJ2-7; DNA: TGTGCCAGAAATACTAGCGGGAGGGGGGAGCAGTACTTC; CDR3: CARNTSGRGEQYF
length: 13; V: TRBV6-1; size: NA; D: NA; J: TRBJ1-1; DNA: TGTGCTTATAGTCGGGGAATGAACACTGAAGCTTTCTTT; CDR3: CAYSRGMNTEAFF
length: 14; V: TRBV28; size: few; D: NA; J: TRBJ2-2; DNA: TGTGCCAGCAGATCTCCAGGGCCCACCGGGGAGCTGTTTTTT; CDR3: CASRSPGPTGELFF
length: 15; V: TRBV7-9; size: NA; D: NA; J: TRBJ1-5; DNA: TGTGCCAGCAGCTTAGGGGGGTACGGTGATCAGCCCCAGCATTTT; CDR3: CASSLGGYGDQPQHF